What follows are 11 T cell receptor beta chains derived from one specimen sequenced in a study of CXCR3-negative and CXCR3-positive naive CD8 T cells. The method, 5' RACE with UMI labels, was used to prepare the TRB cDNA libraries. TCRdb re-called the 5' RACE reads; every CDR3 protein appears as one record, without DNA. The ten top clones account for approximately 1.5%, within a sample of about 92,000 distinct CDR3 sequences. Source material: naive CXCR3- CD8+ T cells from blood. Subset noted: CD45RO-CCR7+CD27+CD95- naive CD8+ T cells lacking CXCR3 (TNR3-). These receptors all stem from a human donor in good health. Some clones in this sample may be carry-over from other donors' samples.

CDR3 residues: CASSQVSQPSSYNEQFF. V gene TRBV4-3 combines with J gene TRBJ2-1. The CDR3 totals 17 residues. Germline values: CDR1 LGHNA, CDR2 YSLEER.

V gene TRBV12-3 or TRBV12-4 combines with J gene TRBJ1-6. The CDR3 has 14 residues. The CDR3 protein is CASSSGGSGSPLHF.

The V call is TRBV4-2, the J call TRBJ2-3; TCRdb indicates TRBD1, and absent DNA this call remains unverified. Per germline, CDR1 LGHNA and CDR2 YNFKEQ. This CDR3 is built from 14 residues. CDR3 protein: CASSQAGSSDTQYF.

V gene TRBV27 combines with J gene TRBJ2-7; TCRdb reports TRBD1, a call that lacks DNA to check it against. Per germline, CDR1 MNHEY and CDR2 SMNVEV (reference sequence). This CDR3 region has 12 residues. CDR3 residues: CASSPPGYEQYF.

V is TRBV7-9 and J is TRBJ2-5; TCRdb gives TRBD1 as the D gene, but with no DNA this cannot be confirmed. The CDR3 has 13 residues. Germline CDR1 is SEHNR and CDR2 is FQNEAQ (reference sequence). CDR3 sequence: CASSPPGDETQYF.

The V and J genes are TRBV6-2 or TRBV6-3 and TRBJ2-3; the D call from TCRdb, TRBD2, cannot be confirmed without DNA. CDR1 is MNHEY and CDR2 is SVGEGT in the germline V gene. The CDR3 is 15 residues long. CDR3 protein: CASREPGLAGVTQYF.

J is TRBJ2-7 and V is TRBV12-3 or TRBV12-4; TCRdb designates TRBD1, a call that cannot be tested without DNA. CDR3 size: 16 residues. The CDR3 here is CASSPPEGRGRYEQYF.

This chain links TRBV7-9 with TRBJ2-1; TCRdb's assignment of TRBD2 cannot be checked, as there is no DNA. Germline assignment: CDR1 SEHNR and CDR2 FQNEAQ (reference sequence). The CDR3 has 12 residues. Here the CDR3 reads CASSYGEGEQFF.

The CDR3 here is CASSFRAIYEQYF. V gene TRBV12-3 or TRBV12-4 combines with J gene TRBJ2-7. This CDR3 contains 13 residues.

The chain uses TRBV7-6 and TRBJ2-7. From germline, CDR1 is SGHVS and CDR2 FNYEAQ. The CDR3 has 13 amino acids. This CDR3 is CASSLHRSYEQYF.

The chain carries TRBV4-1 and TRBJ1-1. The CDR3 runs 14 residues. The germline V gene encodes CDR1 MGHRA and CDR2 YSYEKL. CDR3 loop: CASSQEQLGTEAFF.